This T cell receptor beta chain was profiled in a study of T cell changes during pregnancy in multiple sclerosis. Sequencing used immunoSEQ multiplex PCR; TCRdb keeps in-frame clones, though not all of them. The sample yields more than 90,000 clones, around 90% seen once. The specimen was peripheral blood, collected in the third trimester of pregnancy. This receptor was taken from a female donor with multiple sclerosis, enrolled in a pregnancy study.

CDR3 loop: CASRGFRGNTEAFF. DNA of the CDR3: TGTGCCAGCAGAGGTTTTCGCGGGAACACTGAAGCTTTCTTT. The rearrangement joins TRBV11-2 to TRBJ1-1; unclear D gene. With 6 bases removed from V and 1 base from J, the gap between germline ends came to 12 bases. This CDR3 has 14 residues. Looked up from germline, CDR1 is SGHAT and CDR2 is FQNNGV.